A single sample is the source of the 6 T cell receptor beta chains below, sequenced in a study of blood T cell repertoires in COVID-19. Here immunoSEQ multiplex PCR was the method, and the copy in TCRdb shows in-frame clones only, minus some. The repertoire holds over 150,000 clones, with more than 75% as singletons. Material for sequencing was peripheral blood. These receptors were taken from a woman aged 80 or older with COVID-19, enrolled during active disease.

The chain joins TRBV7-9 to TRBJ2-1, with no clear D. CDR1 is SEHNR, CDR2 FQNEAQ, per germline (reference sequence). V dropped 4 bases and J dropped 5 bases, with 9 bases sitting between them. This CDR3 has 13 amino acids. This chain's CDR3 is CASSYIPHNEQFF. The CDR3 bases are TGTGCCAGCAGCTACATCCCCCACAATGAGCAGTTCTTC.

The chain links TRBV9 to TRBJ2-2, with D unresolved. V gave up 0 bases and J gave up 5 bases, with 8 bases separating them. Germline CDR1 reads SGDLS; CDR2 reads YYNGEE. This CDR3 spans 14 amino acids. The CDR3 spells CASSVAWATGELFF. CDR3 DNA sequence: TGTGCCAGCAGCGTAGCGTGGGCAACCGGGGAGCTGTTTTTT.

The gene calls are TRBV2 and TRBJ2-3; perhaps TRBD2 as D (5 bases). Germline V gene data show CDR1 as SNHLY and CDR2 as FYNNEI. V lost 2 bases and J lost 4, with 10 bases in between. The CDR3 contains 14 residues. CDR3 coding DNA: TGTGCCAGCAGTGAATTGGGGAGCGCAGATACGCAGTATTTT. Amino acids: CASSELGSADTQYF.

The V call is TRBV27, the J call TRBJ2-7, with D tentatively TRBD1 (6 bases). The germline V gene encodes CDR1 MNHEY and CDR2 SMNVEV (reference sequence). Trimming cost V 6 bases and J 2 bases, with 17 bases left between them. The CDR3 spans 15 residues. CDR3 protein: CASRPNRVSTYEQYF. The CDR3 DNA is TGTGCCAGCAGGCCCAACAGGGTTTCGACCTACGAGCAGTACTTC.

This chain joins TRBV3-1 (or the pseudogene TRBV3-2) and TRBJ2-3; 13 bases match TRBD2. CDR1 is LGHDT, CDR2 YNNKEL, per germline (reference sequence). The CDR3 spans 17 residues. With V trimmed by 8 bases and J by 0 bases, 8 bases remained unmatched. CDR3 coding DNA: TGTGCCAGCGGCGGACTAGCGGGAGTTCAGAGCACAGATACGCAGTATTTT. Translation: CASGGLAGVQSTDTQYF.

The chain couples TRBV10-3 to TRBJ2-5; the match to TRBD2 covers 7 bases. This CDR3 has 15 residues. Germline V gives CDR1 ENHRY, CDR2 SYGVKD. V shed 6 bases and J 2 bases; nucleotides not matched to a gene: 9. The CDR3 DNA is TGTGCCATCAGCACGGGAGGAGGAGGGCAAGAGACCCAGTACTTC. Translating it yields CAISTGGGGQETQYF.